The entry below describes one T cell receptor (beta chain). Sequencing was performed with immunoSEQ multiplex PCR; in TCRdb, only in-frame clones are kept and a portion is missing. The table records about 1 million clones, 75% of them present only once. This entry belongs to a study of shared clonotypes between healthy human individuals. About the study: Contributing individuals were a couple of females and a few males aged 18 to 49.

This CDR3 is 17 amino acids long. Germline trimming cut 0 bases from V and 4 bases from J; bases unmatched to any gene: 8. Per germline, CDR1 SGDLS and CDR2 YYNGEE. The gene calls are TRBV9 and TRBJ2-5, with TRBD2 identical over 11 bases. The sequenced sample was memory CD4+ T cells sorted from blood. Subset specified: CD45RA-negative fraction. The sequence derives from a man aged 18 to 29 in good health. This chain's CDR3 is CASSVVDSGGARETQYF. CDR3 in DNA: TGTGCCAGCAGCGTAGTGGATAGCGGGGGGGCACGAGAGACCCAGTACTTC.